This TCR beta chain was sequenced during a study of post-analysis software for immune sequencing data. About the study: Patients with relapsing-remitting, secondary progressive and progressive-relapsing multiple sclerosis courses were all represented.

This clonotype has a handful of counts. What it binds is not known. Overall study findings and caveats: TRBV5-6, TRBV5-1 and TRBV20-1 were among several TRBV segments more frequent in patients than controls. Same-batch samples co-clustered strongly by F measure. Relative to controls, patients with multiple sclerosis showed significantly lower normalized Chao1 diversity.

The CDR3 spans 19 residues. The V and J ends lost 4 bases and 6 bases, in that order; junction bases with no gene match: 14. Germline CDR1 and CDR2: SGHRS and YFSETQ. TCR beta cDNA libraries included unique molecular identifiers. Once roughly 1 to 11 million T cells were used, roughly 0.5 million cDNA molecules resulted. TCRdb recomputed calls from the PCR reads with MiXCR, one row per CDR3 protein. The top ten clones hold over 1.5% of a sample with 550,000 to 700,000 distinct CDR3 sequences, 40% to 50% of them seen once. The chain joins TRBV5-1 to TRBJ2-3, with 16 positions matching TRBD2. The TCR was taken from a girl aged 5-17 years with multiple sclerosis. The sample was blood. The CDR3 bases are TGCGCCAGCAGCCCCGTCCCGGGACTAGCGGGGGGGCCAACGGATACGCAGTATTTT. Translating it yields CASSPVPGLAGGPTDTQYF.